The entry that follows covers one T cell receptor (beta chain) sequence. Its antigen remains unidentified. Only Caucasian adults living in Nashville, Tennessee served as donors. The data derive from a study of shared clonotypes between healthy human individuals. Study results and limitations: The researchers took only blood, and tissue repertoires probably look different.

Germline lookup yields CDR1 MNHNS and CDR2 SASEGT. The CDR3 runs to 15 residues. Unmatched junction bases numbered 5, after V lost 6 bases and J lost 1 base. The data were produced by immunoSEQ multiplex PCR, yet TCRdb's version contains in-frame clones alone and is incomplete. The data hold more than 400,000 clones, with about 85% observed a single time. The TCR comes from a woman aged 40 to 55 in good health. Some clones in this sample may be carry-over from other donors' samples. The chain carries TRBV6-1 and TRBJ2-7; TRBD1 matches at 11 bases. Source material: PBMCs. The CDR3 loop is CASRYRDRGSYEQYF. CDR3 DNA sequence: TGTGCCAGCAGATACCGGGACAGGGGGTCCTACGAGCAGTACTTC.